This TCR beta chain is drawn from a study of cytomegalovirus exposure and HLA in healthy donors. CDR3 size: 14 residues. The V segment lost 4 bases and the J segment 4 bases; nucleotides outside the gene matches: 3. Germline values: CDR1 SEHNR, CDR2 FQNEAQ (reference sequence). PCR employed 60 Vbeta and 13 Jbeta primers. Using immunoSEQ multiplex PCR, the repertoire was profiled, and TCRdb retains in-frame clones only, with some absent. Counted here are over 90,000 clones, approximately 66% occurring once; the ten biggest clones make up 3% to 4%. This rearrangement joins TRBV7-9 to TRBJ1-5; 8 bases fit TRBD1. The receptor's source is a woman aged 45-65 years in good health and CMV-seronegative. The sample consisted of PBMCs. The CDR3 sequence: CASSSTGENQPQHF. The CDR3 nucleotides are TGTGCCAGCAGCTCGACAGGGGAAAATCAGCCCCAGCATTTT.